This record concerns one T cell receptor (beta chain) sequence. These data originate in a study of control samples from healthy donors and cancer patients. TCRdb's copy holds only in-frame clones and misses some; the assay was immunoSEQ multiplex PCR. The sample has over 150,000 clones; around 94% are singletons. This CDR3 has 16 residues. The ends were cut back, 4 bases at V and 6 bases at J, with 17 bases in the middle. Germline values: CDR1 SGHRS, CDR2 YFSETQ. The source is a man aged 25-45 years in good health. The sequenced material came from blood. This chain links TRBV5-1 with TRBJ1-6; D not certain. CDR3 DNA sequence: TGCGCCAGCAGCCCTGACGGGATACCCTCTAATTCACCCCTCCACTTT. This translates into CASSPDGIPSNSPLHF.